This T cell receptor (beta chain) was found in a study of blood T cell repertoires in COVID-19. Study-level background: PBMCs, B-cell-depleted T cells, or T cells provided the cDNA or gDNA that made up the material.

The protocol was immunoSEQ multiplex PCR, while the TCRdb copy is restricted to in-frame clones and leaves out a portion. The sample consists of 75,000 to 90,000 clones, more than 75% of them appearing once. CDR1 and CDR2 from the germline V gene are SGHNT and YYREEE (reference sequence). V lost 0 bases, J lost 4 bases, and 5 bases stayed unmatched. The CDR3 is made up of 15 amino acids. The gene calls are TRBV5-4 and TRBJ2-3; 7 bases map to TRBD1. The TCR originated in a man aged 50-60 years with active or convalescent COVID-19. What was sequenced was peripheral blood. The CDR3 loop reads CASSLDRGFADTQYF. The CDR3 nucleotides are TGTGCCAGCAGCTTGGACAGGGGATTTGCAGATACGCAGTATTTT.